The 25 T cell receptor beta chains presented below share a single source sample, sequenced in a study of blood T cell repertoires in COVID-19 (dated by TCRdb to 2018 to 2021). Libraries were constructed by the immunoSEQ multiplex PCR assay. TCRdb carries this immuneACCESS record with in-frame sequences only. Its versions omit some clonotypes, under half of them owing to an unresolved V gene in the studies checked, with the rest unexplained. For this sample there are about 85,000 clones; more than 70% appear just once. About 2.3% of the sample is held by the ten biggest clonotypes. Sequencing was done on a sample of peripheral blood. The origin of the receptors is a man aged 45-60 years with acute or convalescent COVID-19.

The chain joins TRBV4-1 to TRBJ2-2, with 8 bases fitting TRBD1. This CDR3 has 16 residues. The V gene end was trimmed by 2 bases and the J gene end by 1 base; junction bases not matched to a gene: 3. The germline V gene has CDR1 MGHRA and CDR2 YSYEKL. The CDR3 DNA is TGCGCCAGCAGCCAAACCGGGACAGGGAACACCGGGGAGCTGTTTTTT. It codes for CASSQTGTGNTGELFF.

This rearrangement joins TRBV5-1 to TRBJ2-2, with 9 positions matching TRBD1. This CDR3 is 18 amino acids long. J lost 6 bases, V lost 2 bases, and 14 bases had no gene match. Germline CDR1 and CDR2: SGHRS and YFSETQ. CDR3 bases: TGCGCCAGCAGCTTTAATATTGGGACAGGGAAGGGTTCCGGGGAGCTGTTTTTT. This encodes CASSFNIGTGKGSGELFF.

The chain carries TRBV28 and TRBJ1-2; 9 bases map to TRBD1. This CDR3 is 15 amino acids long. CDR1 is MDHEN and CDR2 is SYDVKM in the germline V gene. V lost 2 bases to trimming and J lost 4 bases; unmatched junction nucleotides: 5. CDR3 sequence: CASSLQTGGVYGYTF. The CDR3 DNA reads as TGTGCCAGCAGTTTACAGACAGGGGGGGTCTATGGCTACACCTTC.

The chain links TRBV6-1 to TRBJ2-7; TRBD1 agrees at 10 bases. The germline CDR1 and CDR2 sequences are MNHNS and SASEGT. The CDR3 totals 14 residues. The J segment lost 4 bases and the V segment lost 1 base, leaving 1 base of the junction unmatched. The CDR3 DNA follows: TGTGCCAGCAGTGAAGGACAGGGGGCGTACGAGCAGTACGTC. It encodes CASSEGQGAYEQYV.

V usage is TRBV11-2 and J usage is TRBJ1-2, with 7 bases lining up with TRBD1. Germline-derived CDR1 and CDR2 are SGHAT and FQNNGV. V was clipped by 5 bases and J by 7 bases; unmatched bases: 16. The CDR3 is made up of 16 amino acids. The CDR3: CASSPLTGPKSSGYTF. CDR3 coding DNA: TGTGCCAGCAGCCCCCTGACAGGGCCCAAAAGCTCTGGCTACACCTTC.

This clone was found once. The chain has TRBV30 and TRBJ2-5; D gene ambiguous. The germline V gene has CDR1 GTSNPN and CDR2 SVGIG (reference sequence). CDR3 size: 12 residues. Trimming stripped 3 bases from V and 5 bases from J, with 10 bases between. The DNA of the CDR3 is TGTGCCTGGAGGCGTTCGAGGGAGACCCAGTACTTC. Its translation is CAWRRSRETQYF.

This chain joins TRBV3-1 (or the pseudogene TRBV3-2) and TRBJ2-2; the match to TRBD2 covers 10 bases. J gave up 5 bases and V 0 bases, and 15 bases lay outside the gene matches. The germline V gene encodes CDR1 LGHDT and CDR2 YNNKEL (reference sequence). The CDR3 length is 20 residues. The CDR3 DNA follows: TGTGCCAGCAGCCAAGATCTGGCTAGCGGGAGCAAAGTGGTTACCGGGGAGCTGTTTTTT. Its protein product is CASSQDLASGSKVVTGELFF.

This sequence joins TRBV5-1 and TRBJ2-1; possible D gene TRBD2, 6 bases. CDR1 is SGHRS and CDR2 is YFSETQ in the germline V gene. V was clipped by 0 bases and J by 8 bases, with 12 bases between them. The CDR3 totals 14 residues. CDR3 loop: CASSLGKGGDEQFF. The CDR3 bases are TGCGCCAGCAGCTTGGGGAAAGGAGGGGATGAGCAGTTCTTC.

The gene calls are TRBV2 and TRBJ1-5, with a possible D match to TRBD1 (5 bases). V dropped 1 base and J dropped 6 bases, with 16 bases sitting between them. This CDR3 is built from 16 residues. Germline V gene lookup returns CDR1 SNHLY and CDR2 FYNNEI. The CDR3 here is CASSEGRGGNPQPQHF. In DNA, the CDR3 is TGTGCCAGCAGTGAAGGTAGGGGCGGAAACCCTCAGCCCCAGCATTTT.

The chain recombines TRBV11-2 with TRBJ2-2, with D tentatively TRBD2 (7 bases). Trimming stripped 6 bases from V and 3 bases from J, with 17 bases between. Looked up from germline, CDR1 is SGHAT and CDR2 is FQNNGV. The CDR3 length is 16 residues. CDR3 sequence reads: CASSYRGGLDTGELFF. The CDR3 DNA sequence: TGTGCCAGCAGTTACCGCGGGGGCCTCGACACCGGGGAGCTGTTTTTT.

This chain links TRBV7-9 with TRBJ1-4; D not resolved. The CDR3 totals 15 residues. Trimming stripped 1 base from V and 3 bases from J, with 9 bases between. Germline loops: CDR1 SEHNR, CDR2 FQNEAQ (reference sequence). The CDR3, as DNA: TGTGCCAGCAGCTTAGAAGCAGGCTCTAATGAAAAACTGTTTTTT. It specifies CASSLEAGSNEKLFF.

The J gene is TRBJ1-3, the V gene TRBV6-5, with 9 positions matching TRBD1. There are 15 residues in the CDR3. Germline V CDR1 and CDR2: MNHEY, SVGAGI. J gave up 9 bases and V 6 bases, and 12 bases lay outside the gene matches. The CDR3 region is CASRPAGTGRATIYF. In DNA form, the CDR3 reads TGTGCCAGCAGACCCGCCGGGACAGGGAGGGCCACCATATATTTT.

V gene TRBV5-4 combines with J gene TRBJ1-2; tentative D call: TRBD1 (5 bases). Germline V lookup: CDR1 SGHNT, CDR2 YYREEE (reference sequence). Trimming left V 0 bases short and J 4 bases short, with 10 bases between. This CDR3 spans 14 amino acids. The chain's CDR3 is CASSLAGGTYGYTF. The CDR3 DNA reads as TGTGCCAGCAGCTTGGCGGGGGGAACCTATGGCTACACCTTC.

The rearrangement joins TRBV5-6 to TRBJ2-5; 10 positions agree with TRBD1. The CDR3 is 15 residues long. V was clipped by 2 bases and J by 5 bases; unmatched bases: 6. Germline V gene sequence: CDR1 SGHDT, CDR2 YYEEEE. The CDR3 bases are TGTGCCAGCAGCTTAGGGACAGGGGTAGGGGAGACCCAGTACTTC. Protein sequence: CASSLGTGVGETQYF.

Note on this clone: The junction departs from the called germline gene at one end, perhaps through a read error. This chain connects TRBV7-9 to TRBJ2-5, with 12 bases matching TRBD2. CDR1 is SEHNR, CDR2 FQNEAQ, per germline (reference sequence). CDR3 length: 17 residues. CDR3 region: CASSLAGGPIRQETQYF. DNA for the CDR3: TGTGCCAGCAGCCTAGCGGGAGGGCCTATAAGGCAAGAGACCCAGTACTTC.

CDR3 sequence: CASSFDRDSGGYTF. The CDR3 DNA follows: TGTGCCAGCAGCTTCGATCGGGACTCGGGCGGCTACACCTTC. This sequence joins TRBV11-2 and TRBJ1-2, with D tentatively TRBD1 (5 bases). V was clipped by 3 bases and J by 8 bases, with 16 bases between them. Per germline, CDR1 SGHAT and CDR2 FQNNGV. There are 14 residues in the CDR3.

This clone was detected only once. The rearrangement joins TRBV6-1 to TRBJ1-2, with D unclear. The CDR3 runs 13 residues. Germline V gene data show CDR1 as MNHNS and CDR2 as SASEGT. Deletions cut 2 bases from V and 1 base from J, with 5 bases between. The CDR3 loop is CASSEQYNYGYTF. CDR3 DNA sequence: TGTGCCAGCAGTGAACAGTATAACTATGGCTACACCTTC.

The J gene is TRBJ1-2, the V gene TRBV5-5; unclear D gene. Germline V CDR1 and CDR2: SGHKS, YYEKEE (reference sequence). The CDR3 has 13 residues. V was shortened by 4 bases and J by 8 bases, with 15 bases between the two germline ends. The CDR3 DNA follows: TGTGCCAGCAGCCCGTTGGACTCGAGGGGCTACACCTTC. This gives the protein CASSPLDSRGYTF.

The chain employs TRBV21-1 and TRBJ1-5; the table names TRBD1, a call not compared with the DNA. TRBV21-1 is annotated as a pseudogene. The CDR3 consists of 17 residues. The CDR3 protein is CASSKHRRGPSNQPQHF. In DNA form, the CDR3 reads TGTGCCAGCAGCAAACATAGGAGGGGGCCTAGCAATCAGCCCCAGCATTTT.

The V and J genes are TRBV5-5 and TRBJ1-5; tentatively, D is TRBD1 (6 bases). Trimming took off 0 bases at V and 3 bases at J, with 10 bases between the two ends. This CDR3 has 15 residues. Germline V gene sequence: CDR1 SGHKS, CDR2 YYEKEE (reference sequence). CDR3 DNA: TGTGCCAGCAGCTTGGGCGGACAGTTCAATCAGCCCCAGCATTTT. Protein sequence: CASSLGGQFNQPQHF.

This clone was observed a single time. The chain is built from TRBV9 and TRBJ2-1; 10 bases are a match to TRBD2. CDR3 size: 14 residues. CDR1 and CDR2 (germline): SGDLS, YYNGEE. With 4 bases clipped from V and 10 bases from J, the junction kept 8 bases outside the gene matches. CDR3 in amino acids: CASSPRGTSDEQFF. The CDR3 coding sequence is TGTGCCAGCAGCCCAAGGGGGACTAGCGACGAGCAGTTCTTC.

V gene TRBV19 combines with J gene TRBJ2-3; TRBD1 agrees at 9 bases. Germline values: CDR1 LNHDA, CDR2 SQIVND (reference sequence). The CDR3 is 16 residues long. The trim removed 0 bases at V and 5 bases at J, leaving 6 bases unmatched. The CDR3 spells CASSIDRDRELDTQYF. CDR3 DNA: TGTGCCAGTAGTATAGACCGGGACAGGGAATTAGATACGCAGTATTTT.

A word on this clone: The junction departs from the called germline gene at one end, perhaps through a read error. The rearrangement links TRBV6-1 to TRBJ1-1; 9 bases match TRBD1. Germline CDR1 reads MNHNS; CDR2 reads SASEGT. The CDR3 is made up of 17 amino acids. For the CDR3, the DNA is TGTGCCAGCACTGAAAACCTTCCGGGACAGGGAAAAGTTGAAGCTTTCTTT. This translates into CASTENLPGQGKVEAFF.

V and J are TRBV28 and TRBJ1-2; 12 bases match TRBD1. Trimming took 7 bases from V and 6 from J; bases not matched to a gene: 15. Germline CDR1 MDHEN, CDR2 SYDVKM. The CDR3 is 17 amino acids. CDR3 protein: CASIISGTGGGKNGYTF. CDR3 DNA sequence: TGTGCCAGCATCATCTCCGGGACAGGGGGCGGTAAGAATGGCTACACCTTC.

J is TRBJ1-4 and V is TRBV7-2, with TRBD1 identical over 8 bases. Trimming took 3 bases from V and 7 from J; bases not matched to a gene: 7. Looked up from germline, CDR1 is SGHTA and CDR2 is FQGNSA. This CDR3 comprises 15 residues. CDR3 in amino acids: CASSLNRGSGEKLFF. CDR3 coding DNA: TGTGCCAGCAGCTTGAACAGGGGGTCGGGTGAAAAACTGTTTTTT. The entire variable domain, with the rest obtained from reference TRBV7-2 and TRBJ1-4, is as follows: GAGVSQSPSNKVTEKGKDVELRCDPISGHTALYWYRQSLGQGLEFLIYFQGNSAPDKSGLPSDRFSAERTGGSVSTLTIQRTQQEDSAVYLCASSLNRGSGEKLFFGSGTQLSVL.